The subject of this entry is one T cell receptor (beta chain). As yet, its antigen is unknown. TCRdb reprocessed the reads via MiXCR and lists one record per CDR3 protein. The sample yields about 500,000 distinct CDR3 sequences, roughly a third seen once. The trim removed 5 bases at V and 7 bases at J, leaving 4 bases unmatched. The CDR3 extends over 12 amino acids. Germline V lookup: CDR1 GTSNPN, CDR2 SVGIG (reference sequence). The data derive from a study of T cell repertoires in cytomegalovirus infection. Study observations and caveats: Cumulative public TCR beta family frequency identified CMV carriers with the relevant HLA.

Sequenced here: cultured PBMCs, sampled from culture after CMV antigen stimulation. The sequence was collected from a human donor in good health (CMV status not recorded). Some clones in this sample may be carry-over from other donors' samples. J is TRBJ1-5 and V is TRBV30; 8 nucleotides agree with TRBD1. The CDR3 here is CAWGQGWQPQHF. CDR3 coding DNA: TGTGCCTGGGGACAGGGTTGGCAGCCCCAGCATTTT. Full variable domain (missing parts from reference TRBV30 and TRBJ1-5): SQTIHQWPATLVQPVGSPLSLECTVEGTSNPNLYWYRQAAGRGLQLLFYSVGIGQISSEVPQNLSASRPQDRQFILSSKKLLLSDSGFYLCAWGQGWQPQHFGDGTRLSIL.